This T cell receptor (beta chain) was sequenced for a study of read filtering for tumor transcriptome and immune sequencing. This clonotype was found many times. As yet, its antigen is unknown. Findings of the study overall: IR-seq and RNA-seq agreed better without single-read clonotypes.

This library used 300 to 450 ng RNA and molecular barcoded adaptors spanning alpha/delta and beta/gamma chains. TCRdb itself ran the reads through MiXCR, one entry per CDR3 protein. The repertoire holds over 50,000 distinct CDR3 sequences, with nearly 20% as singletons. The CDR3 is made up of 15 amino acids. Per germline, CDR1 KGHDR and CDR2 SFDVKD. Between the trimmed V and J ends, which lost 4 bases and 2 bases, there was a span of 12 bases. The V and J genes are TRBV24-1 and TRBJ2-3; tentative D call: TRBD1 (6 bases). Sequencing used a population of CD138-negative cells sorted from bone marrow. This TCR was recovered from a donor aged 40 or older with multiple myeloma. The CDR3 DNA reads TGTGCCACCAGTGAAACCGACAGGAACACAGATACGCAGTATTTT. Translation gives CATSETDRNTDTQYF.